This T cell receptor (beta chain) comes out of a study of identical twins. This CDR3 is 15 amino acids long. V dropped 6 bases and J dropped 6; count of bases not matched to a gene: 12. Germline values: CDR1 SGHTS, CDR2 YDEGEE. This clonotype was counted ten times or more. Its antigen is not known. Unique molecular identifiers were present on the cDNA, which also gained a universal primer site by template switching. TCRdb independently ran MiXCR on the 5' RACE reads; one entry per CDR3 protein. The table records 550,000 to 700,000 distinct CDR3 sequences, roughly 9.9% of them present only once. Findings and caveats of the study: Twin pairs had excess sharing that was weaker in beta out-of-frame sequences. Abundant beta clonotypes from cord blood bore fewer insertions; memory repertoires lacked this pattern.

The data were also submitted as part of a second study, on yellow fever vaccine responses in identical twins.

The source of this sequence is a woman between 18 and 29 years old in good health. The chain joins TRBV5-8 to TRBJ2-1, with 7 bases matching TRBD2. The sequenced sample was PBMCs. The DNA for the CDR3 is TGTGCCAGCACAAGCGGGGTGGACTTAGGCAATGAGCAGTTCTTC. Protein sequence: CASTSGVDLGNEQFF. Filled out from reference TRBV5-8 and TRBJ2-1, the complete variable domain reads EAGVTQSPTHLIKTRGQQATLRCSPISGHTSVYWYQQALGLGLQFLLWYDEGEERNRGNFPPRFSGRQFPNYSSELNVNALELEDSALYLCASTSGVDLGNEQFFGPGTRLTVL.